The 7 T cell receptor beta chains given below trace back to one sample, sequenced in a study of CD8+CD57+ T cells in acquired aplastic anemia. Profiling that covered TCR beta VDJ and CDR3 relied on genomic DNA as its template. TCRdb re-derived calls from the reads in MiXCR, one entry per CDR3 protein. The table lists some 200,000 distinct CDR3 sequences, over 60% of them singletons. Sequencing was performed on sorted CD4+, CD8+, or CD8+CD57+ T cells (not recorded which) from PBMCs. All receptors derive from a human donor in good health.

The V call is TRBV10-3, the J call TRBJ2-1; 9 bases match TRBD2. Looked up from germline, CDR1 is ENHRY and CDR2 is SYGVKD. The CDR3 spans 14 residues. J gave up 6 bases and V 6 bases, and 6 bases lay outside the gene matches. In DNA form, the CDR3 reads TGTGCCATCAGGGAGGGACTAGCATCCAATGAGCAGTTCTTC. Translation: CAIREGLASNEQFF.

This clonotype was picked up many times. This sequence may be a read error, since a much larger clone differs from it by one base. The CDR3 DNA sequence: TGCAGCGTTAACATAAGGGGACAAGAGACCCAGTACTTC. Translation: CSVNIRGQETQYF. This rearrangement joins TRBV29-1 to TRBJ2-5; the D gene is possibly TRBD1 (5 bases). Germline-derived CDR1 and CDR2 are SQVTM and ANQGSEA. The CDR3 runs to 13 residues. Deletions cut 5 bases from V and 2 bases from J, with 12 bases between.

The chain combines TRBV9 with TRBJ2-7; D is perhaps TRBD2 (6 bases). The germline V gene encodes CDR1 SGDLS and CDR2 YYNGEE. The length of the CDR3 is 15 residues. V lost 6 bases to trimming and J lost 3 bases, with 19 bases between them. CDR3 sequence reads: CASTPLPTGVYEQYF. For the CDR3, the DNA is TGTGCCAGCACCCCTCTACCCACGGGGGTCTACGAGCAGTACTTC.

V gene TRBV7-7 combines with J gene TRBJ1-1; D might be TRBD1 (5 bases). The CDR3 contains 14 residues. V was pared by 6 bases and J by 2 bases, with 13 bases between. CDR1 is SSHAT and CDR2 is FNYEAQ in the germline V gene (reference sequence). CDR3 in DNA: TGTGCCAGCAGTCTAGCTGGGGACAACACTGAAGCTTTCTTT. Amino acids: CASSLAGDNTEAFF.

V is TRBV4-2 and J is TRBJ1-2; D is unresolved. Germline loops: CDR1 LGHNA, CDR2 YNFKEQ. This CDR3 has 16 amino acids. V shed 0 bases and J shed 5 bases, with 16 bases lying between them. CDR3 nucleotide sequence: TGTGCCAGCAGCCAAGACTACCAGGTGGATCCTTATGGCTACACCTTC. Translation: CASSQDYQVDPYGYTF.

With respect to this clonotype: Possible read error: a much larger clone is one base away. The chain carries TRBV15 and TRBJ1-1; D uncertain. The germline CDR1 and CDR2 sequences are LNHNV and YYDKDF (reference sequence). The CDR3 covers 15 residues. CDR3 coding DNA: TGTGCCACCAGCAGAGCTGCAAGGCTGTTTACTGAAGTTTTCTTT. It codes for CATSRAARLFTEVFF.

The rearrangement joins TRBV20-1 to TRBJ1-2, with TRBD1 matching over 10 bases. CDR3 size: 14 residues. The V gene's germline CDR1 is DFQATT and CDR2 SNEGSKA (reference sequence). J was trimmed by 5 bases and V by 2 bases; bases with no gene match: 5. This CDR3 is CSARRTGGLYGYTF. Here the CDR3 DNA reads TGCAGTGCTAGAAGGACAGGGGGACTATATGGCTACACCTTC.